The next 32 T cell receptor beta chains were all read from a single sample in a study of blood T cells in healthy people across ages. A second PCR, run for roughly 7 to 12 cycles, used a sample-barcoded 5' primer plus a J-beta primer mix. TCRdb re-called the 5' RACE reads through MiXCR, storing one row per CDR3 protein. The sample records hundreds of thousands of distinct CDR3 sequences, about 28% being singletons. These same records also appear under a second study, on T cells of mothers and their children.

Sequencing was performed on blood. The receptors shown here come from a boy between 2 and 10 years old in good health.

This clonotype was counted once. The rearrangement links TRBV6-2 or TRBV6-3 to TRBJ1-1; D remains unclear. CDR3 length: 11 amino acids. V dropped 8 bases and J dropped 3 bases, with 7 bases sitting between them. Germline V CDR1 and CDR2: MNHEY, SVGEGT. CDR3 nucleotides: TGTGCCAGCGGGGATTACACTGAAGCTTTCTTT. It yields the protein CASGDYTEAFF.

There are a few counts of this clonotype. This chain uses TRBV7-9 with TRBJ1-1; perhaps TRBD1 as D (5 bases). The V end lost 0 bases, the J end lost 3 bases, and 14 bases lay between the germline ends. CDR3 length equals 16 residues. The germline V gene encodes CDR1 SEHNR and CDR2 FQNEAQ (reference sequence). CDR3: CASSLAAGTSDTEAFF. In DNA form, the CDR3 reads TGTGCCAGCAGCTTAGCCGCAGGGACTTCGGACACTGAAGCTTTCTTT.

This clonotype turned up a few times. The CDR3 DNA sequence: TGTGCCAGCAGTTTCTCAGGACAGGCCGGGACCCAGTACTTC. This codes for CASSFSGQAGTQYF. This chain links TRBV27 with TRBJ2-5; 7 nucleotides align to TRBD1. V lost 3 bases and J lost 7; bases outside the gene matches: 8. The germline V gene encodes CDR1 MNHEY and CDR2 SMNVEV (reference sequence). There are 14 residues in the CDR3.

CDR3 bases: TGCAGTGCTAGTCTTAGCTCCTACGAGCAGTACTTC. Translated, it gives CSASLSSYEQYF. The V and J genes are TRBV20-1 and TRBJ2-7; D not certain. The CDR3 contains 12 residues. Germline V lookup: CDR1 DFQATT, CDR2 SNEGSKA (reference sequence). The germline V and J ends were trimmed by 3 bases and 0 bases, with 6 bases remaining between them.

The rearrangement joins TRBV6-6 to TRBJ2-5; 9 bases line up with TRBD2. Germline-derived CDR1 and CDR2 are MNHNY and SVGAGI (reference sequence). The CDR3 extends over 14 amino acids. Trimming took 3 bases from V and 5 from J; bases not matched to a gene: 4. CDR3 loop: CASSYGTSWETQYF. CDR3 coding DNA: TGTGCCAGCAGTTATGGGACTAGCTGGGAGACCCAGTACTTC.

This chain uses TRBV5-1 with TRBJ1-1, with TRBD1 identical over 8 bases. Germline V gene data show CDR1 as SGHRS and CDR2 as YFSETQ. Trimming removed 4 bases from V and 8 bases from J; junction bases left unmatched: 7. The CDR3 totals 13 residues. CDR3: CASSPRTGREAFF. DNA of the CDR3: TGCGCCAGCAGCCCAAGGACAGGGCGGGAAGCTTTCTTT.

The V and J genes are TRBV21-1 and TRBJ2-1; the D call of TRBD1 is as the table states it, not checked on the DNA. TRBV21-1 counts as a pseudogene. The CDR3 runs 17 residues. The CDR3 bases are TGTGCCAGCAGCAAAGTCCTCAGGGACAGGGGGTACAATGAGCAGTTCTTC. This codes for CASSKVLRDRGYNEQFF.

V and J are TRBV9 and TRBJ2-7; TRBD1 matches at 7 bases. TRBJ2-5 explains the end of the DNA better; the J call may be wrong. The CDR3 is 15 residues long. Germline loops: CDR1 SGDLS, CDR2 YYNGEE. The CDR3 nucleotides read TGTGCCAGCAGCGTAGAAGGGGGCCATGTGGAGACCCAGTACTTC. Translation: CASSVEGGHVETQYF.

This clonotype was counted once. The chain has TRBV5-1 and TRBJ2-5; D gene ambiguous. Germline lookup yields CDR1 SGHRS and CDR2 YFSETQ. The CDR3 consists of 14 residues. Trimming shortened V by 1 base and J by 1 base, and 8 bases separated the two germline ends. This CDR3 reads CASSLSVLQETQYF. CDR3 sequence (DNA): TGCGCCAGCAGCTTGTCAGTACTCCAAGAGACCCAGTACTTC.

This clonotype has only a few counts. This chain uses TRBV20-1 with TRBJ2-1; 12 positions agree with TRBD1. This CDR3 region has 18 residues. Per germline, CDR1 DFQATT and CDR2 SNEGSKA (reference sequence). Germline trimming cut 5 bases from V and 1 base from J; bases unmatched to any gene: 12. CDR3 bases: TGCAGTGCTGGGAGGGGGACAGGGGGCGAAAGTTCCTACAATGAGCAGTTCTTC. Protein product: CSAGRGTGGESSYNEQFF.

This clonotype was found a few times. The rearrangement links TRBV30 to TRBJ2-7, with D perhaps assigned TRBD1 or TRBD2 (5 bases each). CDR1 is GTSNPN and CDR2 is SVGIG in the germline V gene (reference sequence). V lost 5 bases and J 0 bases, leaving 5 bases between the germline ends. The CDR3 totals 11 residues. The CDR3 nucleotides are TGTGCCTGGGGGGGCTCCTACGAGCAGTACTTC. The encoded protein is CAWGGSYEQYF.

This clonotype was seen just once. The genes are TRBV4-1 and TRBJ2-3; 7 bases line up with TRBD2. Germline loops: CDR1 MGHRA, CDR2 YSYEKL. The CDR3 length is 15 residues. The ends lost 3 bases at V and 0 bases at J; junction bases unmatched: 3. The CDR3 DNA follows: TGCGCCAGCAGCCAGACTAGCACTAGCACAGATACGCAGTATTTT. This encodes CASSQTSTSTDTQYF.

The gene calls are TRBV7-9 and TRBJ2-4; perhaps TRBD1 as D (5 bases). From germline, CDR1 is SEHNR and CDR2 FQNEAQ (reference sequence). The CDR3 is 13 residues long. The V end lost 3 bases, the J end lost 15 bases, and 18 bases lay between the germline ends. In DNA form, the CDR3 reads TGTGCCAGCAGCTTGGACATGCCCTACGAATGGTACTTC. Translation gives CASSLDMPYEWYF.

This clonotype has only a few counts. The chain links TRBV7-3 to TRBJ2-3, with TRBD2 matching over 7 bases. In germline, CDR1 is SGHTA, CDR2 FQGTGA. V dropped 2 bases and J dropped 1; count of bases not matched to a gene: 3. The CDR3 has 15 residues. The CDR3 coding sequence is TGTGCCAGCAGCTTACAACGGGGGGGCACAGATACGCAGTATTTT. Amino acid sequence: CASSLQRGGTDTQYF.

The sample holds a few counts of this clonotype. CDR3 nucleotide sequence: TGCAGCGTCCTGCGGGGCTCCTACAATGAGCAGTTCTTC. It translates to CSVLRGSYNEQFF. This chain links TRBV29-1 with TRBJ2-1; tentative D call: TRBD2 (6 bases). The CDR3 runs to 13 residues. Germline values: CDR1 SQVTM, CDR2 ANQGSEA. V was shortened by 6 bases and J by 0 bases, with 9 bases between the two germline ends.

The chain combines TRBV4-3 with TRBJ1-2; TRBD1 might be the D (6 bases). V gave up 1 base and J gave up 5 bases, with 23 bases separating them. The CDR3 runs 18 residues. Germline V gives CDR1 LGHNA, CDR2 YSLEER. This chain's CDR3 is CASSQVRIRQGSRYGYTF. DNA of the CDR3: TGCGCCAGCAGCCAAGTTCGAATTCGGCAGGGGAGTAGGTATGGCTACACCTTC.

Only a few counts were recorded for this clonotype. This rearrangement joins TRBV7-8 to TRBJ1-2, with D unresolved. There are 14 residues in the CDR3. Germline V lookup: CDR1 SGHVS, CDR2 FQNEAQ. Between the trimmed V and J ends, which lost 1 base and 4 bases, there was a span of 10 bases. For the CDR3, the DNA is TGTGCCAGCAGCTTAGGGGCAGCGGGCTATGGCTACACCTTC. Encoded protein: CASSLGAAGYGYTF.

V and J are TRBV19 and TRBJ2-4, with D possibly matching TRBD2 (5 bases). The germline V and J ends were trimmed by 5 bases and 8 bases, with 19 bases remaining between them. CDR3 length equals 15 residues. Germline CDR1 is LNHDA and CDR2 is SQIVND (reference sequence). The CDR3 DNA follows: TGTGCCAGTAGTTTTGGCGATCCTAGCCGGTACATTCAGTACTTC. Protein product: CASSFGDPSRYIQYF.

There are a few counts of this clonotype. The chain has TRBV14 and TRBJ2-7; tentatively, D is TRBD1 (6 bases). Trimming took off 4 bases at V and 3 bases at J, with 16 bases between the two ends. CDR1 is SGHDN and CDR2 is FVKESK in the germline V gene. The CDR3 has 15 residues. The DNA of the CDR3 is TGTGCCAGCAGCCCCGACAGGCAACTATACTACGAGCAGTACTTC. This codes for CASSPDRQLYYEQYF.

This clonotype was detected only a few times. V usage is TRBV6-6 and J usage is TRBJ1-4, with D hard to call. CDR3 length: 13 residues. Trimming removed 2 bases from V and 4 bases from J, with 5 bases in between. Germline V gives CDR1 MNHNY, CDR2 SVGAGI (reference sequence). CDR3 region: CASSYGVNEKLFF. The DNA of the CDR3 is TGTGCCAGCAGTTACGGGGTTAATGAAAAACTGTTTTTT.

Points on this clonotype: One junction end disagrees with the germline gene, perhaps due to a read error. The V call is TRBV6-6, the J call TRBJ1-4; no definite D call. This CDR3 is 11 amino acids long. Germline V gives CDR1 MNHNY, CDR2 SVGAGI (reference sequence). CDR3 bases: TGTGCCGGCAGTTATTCCGAAAAACTGTTTTTT. Amino acid sequence: CAGSYSEKLFF.

The chain combines TRBV5-1 with TRBJ1-3, with 9 bases identical to TRBD1. The CDR3 extends over 16 amino acids. Germline trimming cut 2 bases from V and 1 base from J; bases unmatched to any gene: 4. CDR1 is SGHRS and CDR2 is YFSETQ in the germline V gene. The CDR3 spells CASSFSGTGSGNTIYF. In nucleotides, the CDR3 is TGCGCCAGCAGCTTCTCCGGGACAGGGTCTGGAAACACCATATATTTT.

The chain links TRBV5-4 to TRBJ1-2; 8 bases align to TRBD1. Per the germline V gene, CDR1 is SGHNT and CDR2 is YYREEE (reference sequence). With 4 bases clipped from V and 8 bases from J, the junction kept 13 bases outside the gene matches. CDR3 length equals 15 residues. The CDR3 spells CASSPVSQGARGYTF. CDR3 sequence (DNA): TGTGCCAGCAGCCCGGTCTCGCAGGGGGCGCGGGGCTACACCTTC.

This sequence joins TRBV10-3 and TRBJ1-5; D gene ambiguous. CDR1 and CDR2 (germline): ENHRY, SYGVKD. Trimming left V 0 bases short and J 6 bases short, with 15 bases between. The CDR3 length is 16 residues. The CDR3 sequence: CAISESAQGSGQPQHF. The CDR3 DNA reads as TGTGCCATCAGTGAGTCGGCCCAAGGGTCGGGTCAGCCCCAGCATTTT.

This chain links TRBV3-1 with TRBJ2-7, with D hard to call. The V end lost 0 bases, the J end lost 7 bases, and 13 bases lay between the germline ends. The length of the CDR3 is 14 residues. Germline V gene sequence: CDR1 LGHDT, CDR2 YNNKEL (reference sequence). The CDR3: CASSQDTTPWEQYF. CDR3 DNA sequence: TGTGCCAGCAGCCAAGATACGACACCTTGGGAGCAGTACTTC.

The sample holds a few counts of this clonotype. V usage is TRBV6-5 and J usage is TRBJ2-5; D is unclear. The CDR3 has 11 residues. The V end was cut by 7 bases, the J end by 4 bases, with 7 bases between. Germline lookup yields CDR1 MNHEY and CDR2 SVGAGI. CDR3 amino acids: CASKVRETQYF. The CDR3 bases are TGTGCCAGCAAAGTTCGAGAGACCCAGTACTTC.

There are a few counts of this clonotype. This sequence joins TRBV6-6 and TRBJ2-5; D ambiguous. Germline CDR1 is MNHNY and CDR2 is SVGAGI (reference sequence). The ends were cut back, 5 bases at V and 1 base at J, with 11 bases in the middle. CDR3 length: 14 residues. CDR3 bases: TGTGCCAGCAGTGCTCCAGTCTTCCAAGAGACCCAGTACTTC. It is translated as CASSAPVFQETQYF.

This clonotype was seen more than once but under ten times. The chain carries TRBV29-1 and TRBJ1-2; 7 bases are shared with TRBD1. The length of the CDR3 is 13 residues. V lost 4 bases and J lost 1; bases outside the gene matches: 3. Looked up from germline, CDR1 is SQVTM and CDR2 is ANQGSEA. CDR3 sequence: CSVGTGDNYGYTF. In DNA form, the CDR3 reads TGCAGCGTTGGCACAGGGGATAACTATGGCTACACCTTC. The variable domain in full, with the rest retrieved from reference TRBV29-1 and TRBJ1-2, is SAVISQKPSRDICQRGTSLTIQCQVDSQVTMMFWYRQQPGQSLTLIATANQGSEATYESGFVIDKFPISRPNLTFSTLTVSNMSPEDSSIYLCSVGTGDNYGYTFGSGTRLTVV.

This clonotype was detected only a few times. The genes are TRBV3-1 and TRBJ2-5, with TRBD2 identical over 12 bases. CDR3 length equals 15 residues. Germline values: CDR1 LGHDT, CDR2 YNNKEL (reference sequence). V shed 5 bases and J 0 bases; nucleotides not matched to a gene: 1. In nucleotides, the CDR3 is TGTGCCAGCAGCGGGACTAGCGGGTACCAAGAGACCCAGTACTTC. Translated, it gives CASSGTSGYQETQYF.

The rearrangement joins TRBV10-3 to TRBJ2-5, with no clear D. Judging by the DNA end, TRBJ2-7 fits better; the J call may be wrong. Germline V gene lookup returns CDR1 ENHRY and CDR2 SYGVKD. This CDR3 is built from 14 residues. CDR3 amino acids: CAISDRLKNHEQYF. The CDR3 bases are TGTGCCATCAGTGACCGTCTTAAGAACCACGAGCAGTACTTC.

The V call is TRBV7-8, the J call TRBJ2-1; D is unresolved. The CDR3 runs to 14 residues. V was cut by 6 bases and J by 2 bases, with 11 bases left in between. Germline CDR1 and CDR2: SGHVS and FQNEAQ. CDR3 nucleotides: TGTGCCAGCAGGGCCGAGACTCCCTACAATGAGCAGTTCTTC. Translated, it gives CASRAETPYNEQFF. Full variable domain (rest looked up from reference TRBV7-8 and TRBJ2-1): GAGVSQSPRYKVAKRGQDVALRCDPISGHVSLFWYQQALGQGPEFLTYFQNEAQLDKSGLPSDRFFAERPEGSVSTLKIQRTQQEDSAVYLCASRAETPYNEQFFGPGTRLTVL.

This chain links TRBV6-1 with TRBJ1-6; unclear D gene. This CDR3 is 12 amino acids long. Germline V gene lookup returns CDR1 MNHNS and CDR2 SASEGT. Trimming cost V 7 bases and J 7 bases, with 8 bases left between them. DNA for the CDR3: TGTGCCAGCAAAACCCAGAATTCACCCCTCCACTTT. As protein: CASKTQNSPLHF.